The entry below gives a single TCR beta chain sequence along with its context. Its antigen is as yet unknown. The data stem from a study of vaccination effects on CD4 cells after COVID-19. Findings and limits, study-wide: Infection- and vaccine-induced clones contracted markedly late after vaccination.

Antigen-specific CD4+ T cells expanded by the ViraFEST assay with viral peptide pools were then sequenced. Scientists isolated CD4+ T cells after a roughly 9-day culture period ended. The vaccine recipients had no prior SARS-CoV-2 infection, with negative nucleocapsid antibodies. Assay used: immunoSEQ multiplex PCR; TCRdb lists only in-frame clones, some missing. The sample consists of fewer than 55,000 clones, nearly 80% of them appearing once. The sequence was collected from a human donor who received a COVID-19 vaccine. The input for sequencing was CD4+ T cells from PBMCs cultured with HCoV-OC43 spike peptides, taken before COVID-19 vaccination. Noted subset: HCoV-OC43 spike overlapping peptide pool stimulation.

This chain's CDR3 is CASSAQTRTDTQYF. CDR3 bases: TGTGCCAGCAGCGCGCAGACGAGGACAGATACGCAGTATTTT. The J gene is TRBJ2-3, the V gene TRBV7-3; no reliable D call. Germline V lookup: CDR1 SGHTA, CDR2 FQGTGA. V was pared by 5 bases and J by 3 bases, with 12 bases between. CDR3 length equals 14 residues.